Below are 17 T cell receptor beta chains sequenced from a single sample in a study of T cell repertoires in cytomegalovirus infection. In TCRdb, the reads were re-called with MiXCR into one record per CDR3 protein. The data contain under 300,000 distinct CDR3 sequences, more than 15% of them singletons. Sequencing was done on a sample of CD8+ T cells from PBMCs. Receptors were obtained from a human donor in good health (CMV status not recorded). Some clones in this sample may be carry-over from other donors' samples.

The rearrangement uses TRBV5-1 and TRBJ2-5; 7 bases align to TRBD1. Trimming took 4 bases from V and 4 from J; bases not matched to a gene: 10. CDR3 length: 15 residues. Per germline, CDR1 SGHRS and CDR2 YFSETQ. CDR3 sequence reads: CASSRGQIHRETQYF. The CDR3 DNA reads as TGCGCCAGCAGCCGGGGACAGATACATCGAGAGACCCAGTACTTC.

This CDR3 reads CASSQAQMIVGNSPLHF. The CDR3 DNA follows: TGTGCCAGCAGCCAGGCACAGATGATAGTAGGTAATTCACCCCTCCACTTT. The chain recombines TRBV4-2 with TRBJ1-6; D gene ambiguous. With 3 bases removed from V and 6 bases from J, the gap between germline ends came to 18 bases. Per the germline V gene, CDR1 is LGHNA and CDR2 is YNFKEQ. The CDR3 spans 17 residues.

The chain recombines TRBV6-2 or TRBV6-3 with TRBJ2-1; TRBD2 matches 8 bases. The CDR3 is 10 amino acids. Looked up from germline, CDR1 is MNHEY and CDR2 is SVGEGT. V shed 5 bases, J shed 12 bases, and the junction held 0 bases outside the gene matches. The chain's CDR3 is CASSGLAQFF. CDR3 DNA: TGTGCCAGCAGTGGACTAGCGCAGTTCTTC.

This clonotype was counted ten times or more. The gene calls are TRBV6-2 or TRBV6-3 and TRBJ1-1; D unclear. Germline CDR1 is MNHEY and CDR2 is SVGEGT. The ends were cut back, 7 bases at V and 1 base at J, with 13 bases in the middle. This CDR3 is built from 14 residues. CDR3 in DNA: TGTGCCAGCACCTCTGTACACGCGAACACTGAAGCTTTCTTT. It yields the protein CASTSVHANTEAFF.

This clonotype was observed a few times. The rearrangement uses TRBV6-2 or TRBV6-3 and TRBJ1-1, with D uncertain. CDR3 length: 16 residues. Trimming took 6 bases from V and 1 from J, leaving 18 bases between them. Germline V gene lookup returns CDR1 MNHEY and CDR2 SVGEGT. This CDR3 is CASRISRWDWNTEAFF. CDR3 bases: TGTGCCAGCAGGATCTCGCGGTGGGATTGGAACACTGAAGCTTTCTTT.

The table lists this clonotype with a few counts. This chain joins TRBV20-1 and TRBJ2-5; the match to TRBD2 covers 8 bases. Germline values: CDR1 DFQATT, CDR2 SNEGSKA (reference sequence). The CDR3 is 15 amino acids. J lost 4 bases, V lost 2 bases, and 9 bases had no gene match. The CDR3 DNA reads TGCAGTGCTAGATCGGGGGGACGGGGGGGAGAGACCCAGTACTTC. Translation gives CSARSGGRGGETQYF.

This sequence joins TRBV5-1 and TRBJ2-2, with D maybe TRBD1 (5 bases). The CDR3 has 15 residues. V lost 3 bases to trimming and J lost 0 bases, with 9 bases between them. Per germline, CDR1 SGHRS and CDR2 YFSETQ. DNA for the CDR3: TGCGCCAGCAGCTGGAAGGGGCCGAACACCGGGGAGCTGTTTTTT. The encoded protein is CASSWKGPNTGELFF.

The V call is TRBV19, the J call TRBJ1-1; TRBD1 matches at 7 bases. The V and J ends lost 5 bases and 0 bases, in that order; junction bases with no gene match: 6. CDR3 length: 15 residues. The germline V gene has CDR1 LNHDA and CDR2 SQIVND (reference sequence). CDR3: CASSLTTGLNTEAFF. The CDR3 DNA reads TGTGCCAGTAGTCTGACGACAGGGTTGAACACTGAAGCTTTCTTT.

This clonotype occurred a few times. The CDR3 DNA follows: TGTGCCAGCAGTCAGAACCGGGACAGGGGGGCAGCTAATGAAAAACTGTTTTTT. The encoded protein is CASSQNRDRGAANEKLFF. The chain couples TRBV28 to TRBJ1-4, with 11 bases matching TRBD1. The junction had 11 bases not matched to a gene; V was cut back by 5 bases and J by 3 bases. Germline lookup yields CDR1 MDHEN and CDR2 SYDVKM. The CDR3 runs to 18 residues.

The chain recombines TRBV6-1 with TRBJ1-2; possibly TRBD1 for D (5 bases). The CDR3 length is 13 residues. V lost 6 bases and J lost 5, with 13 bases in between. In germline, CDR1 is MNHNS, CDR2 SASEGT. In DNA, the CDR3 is TGTGCCAGCAGACCGGGGGGTGGTTATGGCTACACCTTC. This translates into CASRPGGGYGYTF.

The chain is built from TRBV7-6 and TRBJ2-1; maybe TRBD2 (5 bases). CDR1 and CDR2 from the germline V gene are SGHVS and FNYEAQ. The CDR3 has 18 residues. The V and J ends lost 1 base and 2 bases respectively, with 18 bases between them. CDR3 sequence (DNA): TGTGCCAGCAGCTTAGTGGGGTTAGGTCGGGATCCCTACAATGAGCAGTTCTTC. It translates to CASSLVGLGRDPYNEQFF.

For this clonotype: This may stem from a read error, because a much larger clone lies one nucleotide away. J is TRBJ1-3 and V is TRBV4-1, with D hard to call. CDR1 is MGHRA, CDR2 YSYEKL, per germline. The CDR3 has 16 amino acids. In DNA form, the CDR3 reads TGCGCCGGCAGCCAAGATTGGACCCACTCTGGAAACACCATATATTTT. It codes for CAGSQDWTHSGNTIYF.

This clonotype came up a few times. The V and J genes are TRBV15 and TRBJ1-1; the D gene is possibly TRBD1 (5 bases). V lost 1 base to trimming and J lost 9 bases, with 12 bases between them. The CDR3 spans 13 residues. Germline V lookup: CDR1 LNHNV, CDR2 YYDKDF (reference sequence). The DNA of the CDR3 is TGTGCCACCAGCAGAGGAGAACAGGACAAAGCTTTCTTT. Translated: CATSRGEQDKAFF.

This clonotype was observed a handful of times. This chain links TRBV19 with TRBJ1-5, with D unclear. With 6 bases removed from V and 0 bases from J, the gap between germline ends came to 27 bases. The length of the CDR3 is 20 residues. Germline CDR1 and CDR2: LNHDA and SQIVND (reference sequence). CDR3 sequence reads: CASRDDGILTGEYSNQPQHF. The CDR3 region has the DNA TGTGCCAGTAGAGACGACGGTATCCTTACCGGGGAATATAGCAATCAGCCCCAGCATTTT.

CDR3 sequence reads: CASSLTSVGGETQYF. The DNA for the CDR3 is TGTGCCAGCAGCTTGACTAGCGTCGGCGGGGAGACCCAGTACTTC. V and J are TRBV7-3 and TRBJ2-5; 8 bases are shared with TRBD2. The CDR3 is made up of 15 amino acids. V gave up 3 bases and J gave up 5 bases; unmatched junction bases: 8. The germline V gene has CDR1 SGHTA and CDR2 FQGTGA.

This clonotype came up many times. Here the CDR3 reads CASSLAGGVWTGELFF. The DNA for the CDR3 is TGTGCCAGCAGCTTAGCAGGGGGCGTTTGGACCGGGGAGCTGTTTTTT. The genes are TRBV7-8 and TRBJ2-2, with 7 bases fitting TRBD1. Looked up from germline, CDR1 is SGHVS and CDR2 is FQNEAQ. Trimming cost V 0 bases and J 5 bases; bases outside gene matches: 6. This CDR3 has 16 amino acids.

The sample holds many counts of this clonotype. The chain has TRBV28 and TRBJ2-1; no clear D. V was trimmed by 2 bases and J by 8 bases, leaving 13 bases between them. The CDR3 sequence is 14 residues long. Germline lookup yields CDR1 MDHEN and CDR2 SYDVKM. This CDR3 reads CASSLRSEADEQFF. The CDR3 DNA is TGTGCCAGCAGTTTAAGGTCTGAGGCTGATGAGCAGTTCTTC.